This TCR beta chain was recovered during a study of shared clonotypes between healthy human individuals. CD45RO-negative, CCR7-positively selected cells formed the naive CD8 fraction, excluding terminally differentiated effector memory CD45RA+ cells. The germline V and J ends were trimmed by 7 bases and 4 bases, with 19 bases remaining between them. The CDR3 is made up of 15 amino acids. Germline assignment: CDR1 WNHNN and CDR2 SYGVQD (reference sequence). Profiled with immunoSEQ multiplex PCR; TCRdb holds only in-frame clones, not every one. Altogether around 1.9 million clones are present, about 92% being singletons, with the ten largest covering 1.5% to 2%.

The material sequenced was naive CD8+ T cells from PBMCs. V is TRBV10-1 and J is TRBJ1-1; possibly TRBD1 for D (6 bases). This clonotype originated in a man younger than 35 in good health. Some clones in this sample may be carry-over from other donors' samples. CDR3 in amino acids: CASTKDLGGGTEAFF. CDR3 bases: TGCGCCAGCACTAAGGACCTAGGAGGGGGCACTGAAGCTTTCTTT.